A selection of T cell receptor beta chains follows, all from one sample in a study of cytomegalovirus exposure and HLA in healthy donors. Generated by immunoSEQ multiplex PCR, the TCRdb table keeps only in-frame clones and is missing some. The sample includes approximately 210,000 clones, around 84% of them seen just once. What was sequenced was PBMCs. These receptors came from a woman aged 18-35 years in good health and CMV-seronegative. The CDR3 runs from the conserved cysteine through the conserved F or W. Each record gives: CDR3 length, J gene, D gene, V gene, clone size, CDR3 DNA, CDR3 protein. A D gene is named only where the DNA matches it firmly. The size field is filled for only some rows; it gives once, few, many or a size class.

len: 13
j_gene: TRBJ1-1
d_gene: .
v_gene: TRBV27
abundance: .
CDR3nt: TGTGCCAGCAGGGGGCCTCTGAACACTGAAGCTTTCTTT
CDR3aa: CASRGPLNTEAFF

len: 14
j_gene: TRBJ2-1
d_gene: .
v_gene: TRBV4-1
abundance: .
CDR3nt: TGCGCCAGCAGCCAAGTCTCGGGGGACAATGAGCAGTTCTTC
CDR3aa: CASSQVSGDNEQFF

len: 15
j_gene: TRBJ1-2
d_gene: .
v_gene: TRBV6-5
abundance: .
CDR3nt: TGTGCCAGCAGTTACTCGATGGGGGAGGAAGATGGCTACACCTTC
CDR3aa: CASSYSMGEEDGYTF

len: 12
j_gene: TRBJ1-1
d_gene: .
v_gene: TRBV30
abundance: .
CDR3nt: TGTGCCTGGAGTGTTCAAGGGGATGTAGCTTTCTTT
CDR3aa: CAWSVQGDVAFF

len: 14
j_gene: TRBJ2-3
d_gene: TRBD2
v_gene: TRBV15
abundance: .
CDR3nt: TGTGCCACCAGCAGTCGAGGCGGGAGGGATACGCAGTATTTT
CDR3aa: CATSSRGGRDTQYF

len: 13
j_gene: TRBJ2-7
d_gene: TRBD2
v_gene: TRBV18
abundance: few
CDR3nt: TGTGCCAGCTCACTTCAGCGGGAGTACGAGCAGTACTTC
CDR3aa: CASSLQREYEQYF

len: 15
j_gene: TRBJ2-7
d_gene: .
v_gene: TRBV7-9
abundance: .
CDR3nt: TGTGCCAGCAGCCCGGGTAGGGGATCCGCGCGCGAGCAGTACTTC
CDR3aa: CASSPGRGSAREQYF

len: 15
j_gene: TRBJ2-2
d_gene: .
v_gene: TRBV7-6
abundance: .
CDR3nt: TGTGCCAGCAGCTTGGCCACTATGAACACCGGGGAGCTGTTTTTT
CDR3aa: CASSLATMNTGELFF

len: 13
j_gene: TRBJ1-4
d_gene: .
v_gene: TRBV2
abundance: .
CDR3nt: TGTGCCAGCAGTGAAGCACGGAGACGAAAACTGTTTTTT
CDR3aa: CASSEARRRKLFF

len: 15
j_gene: TRBJ1-6
d_gene: TRBD1
v_gene: TRBV28
abundance: .
CDR3nt: TGTGCCAGCAGTCAAGACAGGGGGGACCTTAGACCCCTCCACTTT
CDR3aa: CASSQDRGDLRPLHF

len: 12
j_gene: TRBJ2-1
d_gene: .
v_gene: TRBV5-1
abundance: .
CDR3nt: TGCGCCAGCAGCTTGGGAGGGGGTGAGCAGTTCTTC
CDR3aa: CASSLGGGEQFF

len: 16
j_gene: TRBJ2-5
d_gene: TRBD1
v_gene: TRBV4-1
abundance: .
CDR3nt: TGCGCCAGCAGCGAAACAGGGGGCTCAGTCCAAGAGACCCAGTACTTC
CDR3aa: CASSETGGSVQETQYF

len: 15
j_gene: TRBJ2-1
d_gene: .
v_gene: TRBV4-1
abundance: .
CDR3nt: TGCGCCAGCAGCCCGACGGGGGGCCCCGGGAATGAGCAGTTCTTC
CDR3aa: CASSPTGGPGNEQFF

len: 14
j_gene: TRBJ2-3
d_gene: .
v_gene: TRBV9
abundance: .
CDR3nt: TGTGCCAGCAGCGTAGGTAACTCCCGGGATACGCAGTATTTT
CDR3aa: CASSVGNSRDTQYF

len: 14
j_gene: TRBJ2-3
d_gene: TRBD2
v_gene: TRBV5-4
abundance: .
CDR3nt: TGTGCCAGCAGCTTAAAACTAGCGAGAGATACGCAGTATTTT
CDR3aa: CASSLKLARDTQYF

len: 14
j_gene: TRBJ1-4
d_gene: .
v_gene: TRBV11-2
abundance: .
CDR3nt: TGTGCCAGCAGCCCGCCGCGGATTAATGAAAAACTGTTTTTT
CDR3aa: CASSPPRINEKLFF

len: 14
j_gene: TRBJ1-5
d_gene: TRBD1
v_gene: TRBV7-2
abundance: .
CDR3nt: TGTGCCAGCAGCGGACAGGGGGCGAATCAGCCCCAGCATTTT
CDR3aa: CASSGQGANQPQHF

len: 13
j_gene: TRBJ2-2
d_gene: .
v_gene: TRBV5-4
abundance: .
CDR3nt: TGTGCCAGCAGCTTGGCACAGGTCGGGGAGCTGTTTTTT
CDR3aa: CASSLAQVGELFF

len: 15
j_gene: TRBJ1-6
d_gene: .
v_gene: TRBV2
abundance: .
CDR3nt: TGTGCCAGCAGTCTGGCCGCAGGGGCGTCCTCACCCCTCCACTTT
CDR3aa: CASSLAAGASSPLHF

len: 16
j_gene: TRBJ1-2
d_gene: .
v_gene: TRBV6-6
abundance: .
CDR3nt: TGTGCCAGCAGCCGTATAGCGGGCGCCCGGAACTATGGCTACACCTTC
CDR3aa: CASSRIAGARNYGYTF

len: 16
j_gene: TRBJ2-2
d_gene: TRBD1
v_gene: TRBV5-4
abundance: once
CDR3nt: TGTGCCAGCACTAAAGGGGGCTACCTGAACACCGGGGAGCTGTTTTTT
CDR3aa: CASTKGGYLNTGELFF

len: 15
j_gene: TRBJ1-2
d_gene: TRBD1
v_gene: TRBV14
abundance: .
CDR3nt: TGTGCCAGCAGCCGGACAGGGCTACGTAACTATGGCTACACCTTC
CDR3aa: CASSRTGLRNYGYTF

len: 11
j_gene: TRBJ2-7
d_gene: .
v_gene: TRBV11-2
abundance: .
CDR3nt: TGTGCCAGCAGCTTAGATAACAGGCAGTACTTC
CDR3aa: CASSLDNRQYF

len: 14
j_gene: TRBJ1-6
d_gene: TRBD1
v_gene: TRBV11-2
abundance: .
CDR3nt: TGTGCCAGCGGACAGGGGGCCTATAATTCACCCCTCCACTTT
CDR3aa: CASGQGAYNSPLHF

len: 15
j_gene: TRBJ2-3
d_gene: TRBD1
v_gene: TRBV9
abundance: once
CDR3nt: TGTGCCAGCAGCGGACCGGGACAGGGACGAAATACGCAGTATTTT
CDR3aa: CASSGPGQGRNTQYF

len: 14
j_gene: TRBJ2-7
d_gene: TRBD1
v_gene: TRBV6-1
abundance: .
CDR3nt: TGTGCCAGCCCTCCCGGGGACAGGGGTCCCGAGCAGTACTTC
CDR3aa: CASPPGDRGPEQYF

len: 16
j_gene: TRBJ1-5
d_gene: TRBD1
v_gene: TRBV28
abundance: .
CDR3nt: TGTGCCAGCAGGCGCCGCAGAGGACAGGTAGGTCAGCCCCAGCATTTT
CDR3aa: CASRRRRGQVGQPQHF

len: 15
j_gene: TRBJ2-1
d_gene: .
v_gene: TRBV6-6
abundance: .
CDR3nt: TGTGCCAGCCGAACGGAGGGACAGTATATCAGCGAGCAGTTCTTC
CDR3aa: CASRTEGQYISEQFF

len: 17
j_gene: TRBJ1-5
d_gene: TRBD1
v_gene: TRBV9
abundance: .
CDR3nt: TGTGCCAGCAGCGACGATCACGGGACAGAGACATATCAGCCCCAGCATTTT
CDR3aa: CASSDDHGTETYQPQHF

len: 15
j_gene: TRBJ1-5
d_gene: TRBD1
v_gene: TRBV5-8
abundance: .
CDR3nt: TGTGCCAGCAGCTTGAGGGGGCGCGGCAATCAGCCCCAGCATTTT
CDR3aa: CASSLRGRGNQPQHF

len: 10
j_gene: TRBJ2-7
d_gene: .
v_gene: TRBV2
abundance: .
CDR3nt: TGTGCCAGCAGGAGCTACGAGCAGTACTTC
CDR3aa: CASRSYEQYF

len: 13
j_gene: TRBJ2-7
d_gene: TRBD1
v_gene: TRBV2
abundance: .
CDR3nt: TGTGCCAGCTGCCGGGACAGGGCTTACGAGCAGTACTTC
CDR3aa: CASCRDRAYEQYF

len: 13
j_gene: TRBJ2-1
d_gene: .
v_gene: TRBV5-1
abundance: .
CDR3nt: TGCGCCAGCAGCTTGGACTCGGGAATTGAGCAGTTCTTC
CDR3aa: CASSLDSGIEQFF

len: 14
j_gene: TRBJ2-2
d_gene: .
v_gene: TRBV7-9
abundance: .
CDR3nt: TGTTCCAGCAGCTTTGTTCAGAACACCGGGGAGCTGTTTTTT
CDR3aa: CSSSFVQNTGELFF

len: 13
j_gene: TRBJ1-5
d_gene: .
v_gene: TRBV10-3
abundance: few
CDR3nt: TGTGCCATCACTAACAGGAGCAATCAGCCCCAGCATTTT
CDR3aa: CAITNRSNQPQHF

len: 15
j_gene: TRBJ1-6
d_gene: TRBD1
v_gene: TRBV9
abundance: .
CDR3nt: TGTGCCAGCAGCCAGGGGGGAACGGCTAATTCACCCCTCCACTTT
CDR3aa: CASSQGGTANSPLHF

len: 15
j_gene: TRBJ1-5
d_gene: TRBD1
v_gene: TRBV19
abundance: .
CDR3nt: TGTGCCAGTAGCCCAGGGGGGCGAGGGCATCAGCCCCAGCATTTT
CDR3aa: CASSPGGRGHQPQHF

len: 13
j_gene: TRBJ1-2
d_gene: .
v_gene: TRBV19
abundance: .
CDR3nt: TGTGCCAGTAGTATCCAGGGTAACTATGGCTACACCTTC
CDR3aa: CASSIQGNYGYTF

len: 15
j_gene: TRBJ1-4
d_gene: .
v_gene: TRBV7-2
abundance: .
CDR3nt: TGTGCCAGCAGCTTAGTTGGAGGGGAGGGGGAAAAACTGTTTTTT
CDR3aa: CASSLVGGEGEKLFF

len: 15
j_gene: TRBJ2-7
d_gene: TRBD2
v_gene: TRBV7-9
abundance: .
CDR3nt: TGTGCCAGCAGCTTATCTAGCGGGACCGACTACGAGCAGTACTTC
CDR3aa: CASSLSSGTDYEQYF

len: 15
j_gene: TRBJ2-7
d_gene: .
v_gene: TRBV11-2
abundance: .
CDR3nt: TGTGCCAGTACACTGACCCGGGACTTTTCCTACGAGCAGTACTTC
CDR3aa: CASTLTRDFSYEQYF

len: 15
j_gene: TRBJ2-7
d_gene: .
v_gene: TRBV21-1
abundance: once
CDR3nt: TGTGCCAGCAGCAATGTGGAGGGGTTGCTCTACGAGCAGTACTTC
CDR3aa: CASSNVEGLLYEQYF

len: 17
j_gene: TRBJ1-6
d_gene: .
v_gene: TRBV18
abundance: .
CDR3nt: TGTGCCAGCTCACAAGCGGTTAGGGCCATAGAGGGATCACCCCTCCACTTT
CDR3aa: CASSQAVRAIEGSPLHF

len: 14
j_gene: TRBJ2-5
d_gene: .
v_gene: TRBV5-1
abundance: .
CDR3nt: TGCGCCAGCAGCTTAACCGGGGACCAAGAGACCCAGTACTTC
CDR3aa: CASSLTGDQETQYF

len: 15
j_gene: TRBJ2-1
d_gene: TRBD2
v_gene: TRBV29-1
abundance: .
CDR3nt: TGCAGCGTGGCCGTGGCTAGCGGGATTTACAATGAGCAGTTCTTC
CDR3aa: CSVAVASGIYNEQFF

len: 17
j_gene: TRBJ1-3
d_gene: .
v_gene: TRBV4-2
abundance: .
CDR3nt: TGTGCCAGCAGCCAAACCCCGGGGGTAGGCTCTGGAAACACCATATATTTT
CDR3aa: CASSQTPGVGSGNTIYF

len: 17
j_gene: TRBJ2-1
d_gene: .
v_gene: TRBV5-4
abundance: few
CDR3nt: TGTGCCAGCAGCCCAGGTTCGGCGGGGGCGAGGAACAATGAGCAGTTCTTC
CDR3aa: CASSPGSAGARNNEQFF

len: 12
j_gene: TRBJ1-2
d_gene: .
v_gene: TRBV19
abundance: .
CDR3nt: TGTGCCAGTAGTATGCGGGGATATGGCTACACCTTC
CDR3aa: CASSMRGYGYTF

len: 18
j_gene: TRBJ2-7
d_gene: TRBD2
v_gene: TRBV7-2
abundance: .
CDR3nt: TGTGCCAGCAGCTTAGTACCGGGACTAGCGGGAGGAGGGGACGAGCAGTACTTC
CDR3aa: CASSLVPGLAGGGDEQYF

len: 19
j_gene: TRBJ1-2
d_gene: TRBD1
v_gene: TRBV4-1
abundance: .
CDR3nt: TGCGCCAGCAGCCAAGATGGCCGGGACAGGGGGTTAAGAATCTATGGCTACACCTTC
CDR3aa: CASSQDGRDRGLRIYGYTF

len: 12
j_gene: TRBJ2-7
d_gene: .
v_gene: TRBV7-9
abundance: .
CDR3nt: TGTGCCAGCAGCTCGCGGGCCTACGAGCAGTACTTC
CDR3aa: CASSSRAYEQYF

len: 17
j_gene: TRBJ2-1
d_gene: TRBD2
v_gene: TRBV4-2
abundance: .
CDR3nt: TGTGCCAGCAGCCGTCTCGGGACTAGCGGGCGCTACAATGAGCAGTTCTTC
CDR3aa: CASSRLGTSGRYNEQFF

len: 13
j_gene: TRBJ1-6
d_gene: TRBD1
v_gene: TRBV7-9
abundance: .
CDR3nt: TGTGCCAGCAGCCAGGGGGATTACTCACCCCTCCACTTT
CDR3aa: CASSQGDYSPLHF

len: 15
j_gene: TRBJ1-4
d_gene: .
v_gene: TRBV19
abundance: .
CDR3nt: TGTGCCAGTACCTCCGGGACACACCACCGGGAAAAACTGTTTTTT
CDR3aa: CASTSGTHHREKLFF

len: 18
j_gene: TRBJ2-2
d_gene: TRBD2
v_gene: TRBV7-2
abundance: .
CDR3nt: TGTGCCAGCAGCCAGACTAGCGGGGGGGGTCCCCTCACCGGGGAGCTGTTTTTT
CDR3aa: CASSQTSGGGPLTGELFF